These T cell receptor beta chains were read from a single sample in a study of blood T cell repertoires in COVID-19. Some clones are missing from TCRdb's copy, which holds only in-frame ones; the method was immunoSEQ multiplex PCR. The sample records 150,000 or so clones, roughly nine tenths being singletons. Specimen: peripheral blood. These receptors came from a man aged 50 to 59 with acute or convalescent COVID-19. Both conserved end residues are part of each CDR3. The order of the fields is V gene, J gene, D gene, clone size, CDR3 DNA, CDR3 protein. D genes are given only for firm matches. A row's size may be missing; if present it is once, few, many or a size class.

TRBV7-6,TRBJ1-3,TRBD1,-,TGTGCCAGCAGCTTAGCGACAGGGGCTGGAAACACCATATATTTT,CASSLATGAGNTIYF
TRBV13,TRBJ2-1,TRBD2,-,TGTGCCAGCAGCCCGGGACTATGGTCAAATGAGCAGTTCTTC,CASSPGLWSNEQFF
TRBV24-1,TRBJ2-5,-,-,TGTGCCACCAGTGAAGGGGCGGAGCAGTTCCAAGAGACCCAGTACTTC,CATSEGAEQFQETQYF
TRBV7-2,TRBJ2-5,TRBD1,-,TGTGCCAGCAGCTTAGGGCAGGGGGCTTGGGAGACCCAGTACTTC,CASSLGQGAWETQYF
TRBV28,TRBJ2-2,-,-,TGTGCCAGCAGGCCCCGTGATCGGGTGAACACCGGGGAGCTGTTTTTT,CASRPRDRVNTGELFF
TRBV7-8,TRBJ1-4,-,-,TGTGCCAGCAGCTTAGGTGCTTACGGCAGGGGAGAAATGGCTAATGAAAAACTGTTTTTT,CASSLGAYGRGEMANEKLFF
TRBV7-9,TRBJ1-2,-,-,TGTGCCAGCAGCTCGTTCGGACAGACCTTAGGCTACACCTTC,CASSSFGQTLGYTF
TRBV7-6,TRBJ1-5,-,-,TGTGCCAGCAGCCGGGCCCCCTACGGACAGCCTAATCAGCCCCAGCATTTT,CASSRAPYGQPNQPQHF
TRBV7-2,TRBJ2-2,-,-,TGTGCCAGCAGCTTTAGCGTAGGCACCGGGGAGCTGTTTTTT,CASSFSVGTGELFF
TRBV10-1,TRBJ2-3,TRBD2,-,TGCGCCAGCAGTGAGTCCCTGACTAGCGGAGATACGCAGTATTTT,CASSESLTSGDTQYF
TRBV7-8,TRBJ2-5,-,-,TGTGCCAGCAGCTCTCTAGAGACAGGCCAAGAGACCCAGTACTTC,CASSSLETGQETQYF
TRBV19,TRBJ1-1,-,-,TGTGCCAGTGGAGGCGGGGGGGAGAACACTGAAGCTTTCTTT,CASGGGGENTEAFF
TRBV29-1,TRBJ2-2,-,-,TGCAGCGTTGAACCCCGGGGATCCGGGGAGCTGTTTTTT,CSVEPRGSGELFF
TRBV20-1,TRBJ2-5,-,-,TGCAGTGCTAGACGGCAAGAGACCCAGTACTTC,CSARRQETQYF
TRBV4-1,TRBJ2-4,TRBD2,-,TGCGCCAGCAGCCAAGGGCCTAGCGGGAGTTACATTCAGTACTTC,CASSQGPSGSYIQYF
TRBV30,TRBJ2-2,-,-,TGTGCCAGGAACAGGGTGGGCACCGGGGAGCTGTTTTTT,CARNRVGTGELFF
TRBV20-1,TRBJ2-1,-,-,TGCAGTGCAACTCCCGGGTGGGAGCAGTTCTTC,CSATPGWEQFF
TRBV25-1,TRBJ2-2,TRBD1,-,TGTGCCAGCAGTGAAACCGGGACAGGGAACACCGGGGAGCTGTTTTTT,CASSETGTGNTGELFF
TRBV9,TRBJ1-1,TRBD1,once,TGTGCCAGCAGCCCATCGACAGGGCCCTTT,CASSPSTGPF
TRBV7-2,TRBJ1-1,-,-,TGTGCCAGCAGCTTTCATCAGGGGCGGACTGAAGCTTTCTTT,CASSFHQGRTEAFF
TRBV5-4,TRBJ1-1,TRBD1,-,TGTGCCAGCAGCGCATACGGACGGGGACAGGGCGAAGCTTTCTTT,CASSAYGRGQGEAFF
TRBV7-2,TRBJ2-3,TRBD1,-,TGTGCCAGCAGCTTAGGCGGGACAGGTACGCAGTATTTT,CASSLGGTGTQYF
TRBV28,TRBJ2-3,-,-,TGTGCCAGCAGCCAGGAAGATACGCAGTATTTT,CASSQEDTQYF
TRBV27,TRBJ2-1,-,-,TGTGCCAGCAGTTGGGGAGAGCGAAACAATGAGCAGTTCTTC,CASSWGERNNEQFF
TRBV27,TRBJ2-1,TRBD1,-,TGTGCCAGCAGTCCCTACAGGGGGATACAATACAATGAGCAGTTCTTC,CASSPYRGIQYNEQFF